This T cell receptor (beta chain) was sequenced for a study of T cells in Graves' hyperthyroidism and ophthalmopathy. The ends were cut back, 0 bases at V and 5 bases at J, with 13 bases in the middle. This CDR3 has 14 amino acids. Germline CDR1 reads DFQATT; CDR2 reads SNEGSKA (reference sequence). This clonotype showed up many times. What it recognizes is unknown. Amplified regions were TCR beta CDR3 sequences from RNA transcripts. HTBI primers were used for first-round RT-PCR of the TCR CDR3. TCRdb itself ran the multiplex PCR reads through MiXCR, one entry per CDR3 protein. The sample lists fewer than 400,000 distinct CDR3 sequences, 15% to 20% seen once, with around a third in the top ten. General study points: The model made its ophthalmopathy prediction, and onset followed a median approximately six months later.

Sequenced input: blood. V usage is TRBV20-1 and J usage is TRBJ1-1; D may be TRBD1 (5 bases). This clonotype was obtained from a young man with Graves' hyperthyroidism. The CDR3 protein is CSARDGTSRTEAFF. In DNA, the CDR3 is TGCAGTGCTAGAGACGGGACCTCGCGGACTGAAGCTTTCTTT.